This note documents a single TCR beta chain sequence. These data come from a study of control samples from healthy donors and cancer patients. This CDR3 contains 15 residues. The germline V gene has CDR1 MGHDK and CDR2 SYGVNS. After removal of 5 bases from V and 5 bases from J, the junction contained 11 bases not matched to a gene. Assay: immunoSEQ multiplex PCR; the TCRdb copy retains only in-frame clones and omits some. The repertoire consists of some 130,000 clones, with around 85% occurring once and the leading ten covering about 9%. The sample was blood. The chain recombines TRBV25-1 with TRBJ2-7; TRBD2 agrees at 8 bases. This clonotype was sampled from a woman in her thirties in good health. The CDR3 DNA is TGTGCCAGCAGTCCCCGCGCGAGCGGGAGAAACGAGCAGTACTTC. Amino acids: CASSPRASGRNEQYF.